This T cell receptor beta chain was retrieved from a study of blood T cell repertoires in COVID-19 (TCRdb year 2020). Study-level background: Collaborator samples came from the United States, Italy and Spain and covered acute and convalescent phases of COVID-19. Deeply sampled blood TCRbeta repertoires from subjects exposed to, actively infected with, or recovered from COVID-19 were included in the dataset. The samples were drawn from two sources: the first 160 participants of the ongoing ImmuneRACE study, and 1,000 to 1,500 subjects contributed by 6 global collaborators. Where HLA class I and class II types were available, the types were taken from metadata supplied by the sample provider, not from assay-based typing. The material from the prospective study consisted of cDNA or gDNA derived from T cells, B-cell-depleted T cells, or PBMCs. The repertoires were released in a freely available public database meant as a resource for research on the immune response to SARS-CoV-2. A de-identified subject ID, COVID-19 status, age in years and sex were almost always included in the sample metadata.

What the work shows at the level of the full study, not this receptor alone: Clinical and demographic metadata were provided uncurated, with the amount varying by source and participant.

Participants in the prospective study were enrolled through a virtual design, were aged about 18 to 90 years, and lived in approximately 25 United States geographic areas. Cohort assignment in the prospective study relied on participant-reported clinical history from a screening survey and a study questionnaire. In the prospective study, mobile phlebotomists collected whole blood, serum and a nasopharyngeal or oropharyngeal swab from each participant. Prospective study participants could optionally give additional blood draws and questionnaires over a roughly 2-month period. Before DNA extraction, prospective study blood samples were shipped either frozen or at room temperature. The CDR3 covers 14 residues, taking in both the cysteine and the phenylalanine. The CDR3 DNA has 42 bases and is translated from base 1. The germline V gene (reference sequence) yields WNHNN for CDR1 and SYGVQD for CDR2. Trimming at the junction amounts to 6 bases on V and 2 bases on J, and the germline ends lie 10 bases apart.

TCRbeta CDR3 regions were amplified from genomic DNA using the immunoSEQ Assay, a bias-controlled multiplex PCR. Under the source paper's analysis protocol: The number of nucleated cells in each sample was estimated from the amplification of reference gene primers within the assay. To quantify the absolute abundance of each unique TCRbeta CDR3 rearrangement, sequence reads were collapsed and filtered. Productive Simpson clonality was computed per sample as the square root of Simpson's diversity index over productive rearrangements. Held by TCRdb, this immuneACCESS table contains in-frame sequences only and omits some clones. Under half of the omission traces to an unresolved V gene where checked; the cause of the rest is unknown. The DNA was the basis for D and trimming; V, J and clone size are from that table. In all, the sample holds 150,000 to 200,000 clones, and more than 75% of those were seen once. The ten largest clones add up to less than 20% of the sample.

On this clone itself: There is no known antigen for this receptor. Per-base quality was not reported, and no clone a single base away is much larger than it.

The sequenced material came from PBMCs or T cells enriched from blood (not recorded which). The V and J segments used are TRBV10-1 and TRBJ2-2; the D gene is perhaps TRBD1, on 5 matching bases. This clonotype originated in a woman between 50 and 59 years old with acute COVID-19. The CDR3 loop reads CASRATGNTGELFF. Read as DNA, the sequence is TGCGCCAGCAGGGCCACAGGAAACACCGGGGAGCTGTTTTTT.